This T cell receptor (beta chain) originates from a study of tumor-infiltrating lymphocytes in localized non-small cell lung cancer. The wider study: Some samples were collected after neoadjuvant chemotherapy; smokers, never-smokers and several histologies were included. Resected tumor was paired with non-adjacent uninvolved lung from the same patient. Study-level results: No T-cell fraction difference was seen between IM1 and IM2 tumors. TCRbeta sequencing showed higher T cell infiltration in tumors than uninvolved lung.

This clone was detected only a few times. Its antigen is currently unknown. Some clones are missing from TCRdb's copy, which holds only in-frame ones; the method was immunoSEQ multiplex PCR. Among about 15,000 clones, about 70% were seen once, and the ten largest hold 5.5% to 7.5%. V was trimmed by 3 bases and J by 1 base, leaving 7 bases between them. This CDR3 comprises 13 residues. Germline lookup yields CDR1 SGHAT and CDR2 FQNNGV. The rearrangement joins TRBV11-2 to TRBJ2-7; no firm D call. This receptor was taken from a human donor with non-small cell lung cancer. Sequenced sample: lung tumor tissue. CDR3 in amino acids: CASSFSGSYEQYF. The CDR3 DNA reads as TGTGCCAGCAGCTTCTCTGGGTCCTACGAGCAGTACTTC.